The 11 T cell receptor beta chains reported below all come from one sample, sequenced in a study of shared clonotypes between healthy human individuals. Only in-frame clones appear in the TCRdb table, and some are missing; sequencing was by immunoSEQ multiplex PCR. The profile shows some 2,000,000 clones, roughly 94% of them singletons. Sequenced: naive CD4+ T cells sorted from blood. Stated subset: CD45RA+ positively selected. The receptor set was obtained from a man younger than 35 in good health.

In the case of this clone: The sample carries other DNA sequences with the same CDR3. The rearrangement links TRBV5-1 to TRBJ2-1; the D gene is possibly TRBD2 (7 bases). The CDR3 spans 15 residues. CDR1 SGHRS and CDR2 YFSETQ come from the germline V gene. With 1 base removed from V and 2 bases from J, the gap between germline ends came to 10 bases. The DNA for the CDR3 is TGCGCCAGCAGCTTGACGGGGGGCACCTACAATGAGCAGTTCTTC. Protein product: CASSLTGGTYNEQFF.

This chain connects TRBV5-1 to TRBJ2-2; D might be TRBD2 (5 bases). The V and J ends lost 4 bases and 5 bases respectively, with 18 bases between them. The germline V gene encodes CDR1 SGHRS and CDR2 YFSETQ. The CDR3 is 16 residues long. This CDR3 reads CASSVTGIWETGELFF. As DNA, the CDR3 is TGCGCCAGCAGCGTAACCGGGATCTGGGAGACCGGGGAGCTGTTTTTT.

The chain couples TRBV4-3 to TRBJ2-3, with 10 positions matching TRBD1. Looked up from germline, CDR1 is LGHNA and CDR2 is YSLEER. This CDR3 has 15 amino acids. Trimming took 3 bases from V and 3 from J; bases not matched to a gene: 3. The CDR3 here is CASSQGTGVTDTQYF. DNA of the CDR3: TGCGCCAGCAGCCAGGGGACAGGGGTAACAGATACGCAGTATTTT.

With regard to this clone: A junction boundary mismatches the germline segment, possibly from a read error. This chain connects TRBV20-1 to TRBJ1-4; 7 bases are a match to TRBD1. The germline V gene encodes CDR1 DFQATT and CDR2 SNEGSKA (reference sequence). The CDR3 is 10 amino acids. CDR3 amino acids: CSALRDSPLF. CDR3 DNA: TGCAGTGCTCTCCGGGACAGCCCACTTTTT.

V usage is TRBV28 and J usage is TRBJ2-3, with 7 bases fitting TRBD1. V trimming: 5 bases; J trimming: 0 bases; junction bases outside the gene matches: 11. CDR1 and CDR2 (germline): MDHEN, SYDVKM. CDR3 length: 17 residues. CDR3 coding DNA: TGTGCCAGCAGTAGCCGGGACAGCTGGGGTAGCACAGATACGCAGTATTTT. Protein product: CASSSRDSWGSTDTQYF.

This clone was seen only once. This rearrangement joins TRBV6-6 to TRBJ1-3, with D perhaps matching TRBD1 (5 bases). This CDR3 has 13 residues. Germline V CDR1 and CDR2: MNHNY, SVGAGI (reference sequence). V shed 7 bases and J shed 7 bases, with 14 bases lying between them. The DNA for the CDR3 is TGTGCCAGCATAGACAGCGGACGGAACACCATATATTTT. Its translation: CASIDSGRNTIYF.

Notes on this clone: Other DNA sequences within the sample encode an identical CDR3. This chain joins TRBV5-1 and TRBJ2-1, with TRBD2 matching 7 bases. The CDR3 sequence is 14 residues long. V lost 0 bases and J lost 5; bases outside the gene matches: 2. The germline V gene has CDR1 SGHRS and CDR2 YFSETQ. The CDR3 protein is CASSLAGGNNEQFF. The CDR3 nucleotides read TGCGCCAGCAGCTTGGCGGGGGGAAACAATGAGCAGTTCTTC.

This rearrangement joins TRBV30 to TRBJ1-2, with D unclear. This CDR3 spans 19 amino acids. In germline, CDR1 is GTSNPN, CDR2 SVGIG (reference sequence). Trimming took 1 base from V and 6 from J, leaving 30 bases between them. The CDR3 DNA sequence: TGTGCCTGGAGTGAGAATCGCCGATCCCCCCGGGAGGAGAAGGATGGCTACACCTTC. Translated: CAWSENRRSPREEKDGYTF.

This clone has only one observation. This sequence joins TRBV7-2 and TRBJ2-2; 14 bases match TRBD2. This CDR3 spans 17 amino acids. Trimming cost V 5 bases and J 6 bases; bases outside gene matches: 8. Germline V gene sequence: CDR1 SGHTA, CDR2 FQGNSA. CDR3 sequence (DNA): TGTGCCAGCAGCCACGGGACTAGCGGGAGTTTCCCCGGGGAGCTGTTTTTT. It encodes CASSHGTSGSFPGELFF.

This rearrangement joins TRBV11-2 to TRBJ2-7, with D uncertain. Deletions cut 1 base from V and 0 bases from J, with 10 bases between. There are 15 residues in the CDR3. Germline CDR1 SGHAT, CDR2 FQNNGV. CDR3 sequence: CASSLGQTYSYEQYF. The CDR3 DNA reads TGTGCCAGCAGCTTAGGCCAAACCTACTCCTACGAGCAGTACTTC.

The chain recombines TRBV2 with TRBJ1-5; weak D call: TRBD1 (5 bases). The CDR3 runs 16 residues. CDR1 SNHLY and CDR2 FYNNEI come from the germline V gene. The V gene lost 5 bases and the J gene lost 4 bases, with 18 bases spanning the gap. The DNA of the CDR3 is TGTGCCAGCAGTTCCCGATCAGGCCAGGGTAATCAGCCCCAGCATTTT. As protein: CASSSRSGQGNQPQHF.